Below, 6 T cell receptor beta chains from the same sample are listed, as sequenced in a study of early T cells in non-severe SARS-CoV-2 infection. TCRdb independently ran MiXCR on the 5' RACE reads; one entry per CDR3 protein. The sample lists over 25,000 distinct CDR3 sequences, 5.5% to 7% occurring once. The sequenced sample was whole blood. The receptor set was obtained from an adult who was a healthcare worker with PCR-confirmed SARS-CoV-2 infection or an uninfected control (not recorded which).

CDR3 in amino acids: CASRGQLAGLNEQFF. The CDR3 region has the DNA TGTGCCAGCAGGGGACAACTAGCGGGATTGAATGAGCAGTTCTTC. V gene TRBV3-1 combines with J gene TRBJ2-1; 10 bases match TRBD2. Looked up from germline, CDR1 is LGHDT and CDR2 is YNNKEL (reference sequence). The V segment lost 6 bases and the J segment 7 bases; nucleotides outside the gene matches: 9. This CDR3 contains 15 residues.

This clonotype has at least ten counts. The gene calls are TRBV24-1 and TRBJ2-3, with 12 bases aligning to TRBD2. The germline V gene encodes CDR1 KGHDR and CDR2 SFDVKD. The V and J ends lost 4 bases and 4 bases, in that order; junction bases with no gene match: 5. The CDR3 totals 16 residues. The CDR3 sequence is CATSDLTSGSPDTQYF. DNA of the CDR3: TGTGCCACCAGTGACCTGACTAGCGGGAGTCCAGATACGCAGTATTTT.

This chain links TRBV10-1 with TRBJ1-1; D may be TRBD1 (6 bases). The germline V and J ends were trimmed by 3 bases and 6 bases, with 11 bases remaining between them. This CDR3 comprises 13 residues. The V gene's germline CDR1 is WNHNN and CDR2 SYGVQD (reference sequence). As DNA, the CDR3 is TGCGCCAGCAGTGACCGGAGACAGGCTGAAGCTTTCTTT. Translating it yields CASSDRRQAEAFF.

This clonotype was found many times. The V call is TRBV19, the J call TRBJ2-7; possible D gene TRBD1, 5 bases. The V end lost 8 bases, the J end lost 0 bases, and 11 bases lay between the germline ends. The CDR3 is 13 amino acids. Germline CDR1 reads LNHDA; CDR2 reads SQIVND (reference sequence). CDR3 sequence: CASSRQHSYEQYF. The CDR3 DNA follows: TGTGCCAGTTCTAGACAGCACTCCTACGAGCAGTACTTC.

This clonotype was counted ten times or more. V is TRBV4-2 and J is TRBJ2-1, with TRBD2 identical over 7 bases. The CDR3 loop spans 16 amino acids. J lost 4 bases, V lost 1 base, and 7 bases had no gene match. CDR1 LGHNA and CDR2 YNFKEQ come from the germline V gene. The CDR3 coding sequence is TGTGCCAGCAGCCAAGTAGTTGCGCGGGGGTACAATGAGCAGTTCTTC. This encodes CASSQVVARGYNEQFF.

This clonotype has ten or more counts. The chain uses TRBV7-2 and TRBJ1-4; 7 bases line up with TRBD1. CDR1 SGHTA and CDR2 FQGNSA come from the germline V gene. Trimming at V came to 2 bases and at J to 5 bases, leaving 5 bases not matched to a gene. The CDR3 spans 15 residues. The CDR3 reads CASSLMGQRNEKLFF. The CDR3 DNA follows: TGTGCCAGCAGCTTAATGGGACAGAGGAATGAAAAACTGTTTTTT.